The 3 T cell receptor beta chains given below trace back to one sample, sequenced in a study of T-cell memory formation after mild COVID-19. TCRdb called the 5' RACE reads again in MiXCR, with one record for every CDR3 protein. The sample has about 400,000 distinct CDR3 sequences, 15% to 20% seen once. Sequencing was carried out using PBMCs or a T cell subset sorted from them (not recorded which). These receptors all stem from a man younger than 35 who had mild COVID-19 (a few samples of this study predate the infection). Cell type and time point are not known.

A few counts support this clonotype. The V call is TRBV7-3, the J call TRBJ2-5, with 8 bases fitting TRBD1. With 2 bases clipped from V and 3 bases from J, the junction kept 2 bases outside the gene matches. Germline CDR1 and CDR2: SGHTA and FQGTGA. This CDR3 has 14 amino acids. As DNA, the CDR3 is TGTGCCAGCAGCTTAGAGGGACAGGAAGAGACCCAGTACTTC. It is translated as CASSLEGQEETQYF.

This clonotype was seen a few times. The J gene is TRBJ1-3, the V gene TRBV5-1, with TRBD1 matching 10 bases. Trimming at V came to 4 bases and at J to 0 bases, leaving 7 bases not matched to a gene. Germline V CDR1 and CDR2: SGHRS, YFSETQ. The CDR3 spans 17 residues. The CDR3 protein is CASSAGQGIRSGNTIYF. CDR3 bases: TGCGCCAGCAGCGCGGGACAGGGGATTCGCTCTGGAAACACCATATATTTT.

The CDR3 spells CASSYAGEQYV. The CDR3 bases are TGTGCCAGCAGTTACGCGGGCGAGCAGTACGTC. The chain uses TRBV27 and TRBJ2-7; TRBD2 is a possible D gene (5 bases). Trimming stripped 4 bases from V and 6 bases from J, with 7 bases between. Germline assignment: CDR1 MNHEY and CDR2 SMNVEV (reference sequence). CDR3 length: 11 residues.